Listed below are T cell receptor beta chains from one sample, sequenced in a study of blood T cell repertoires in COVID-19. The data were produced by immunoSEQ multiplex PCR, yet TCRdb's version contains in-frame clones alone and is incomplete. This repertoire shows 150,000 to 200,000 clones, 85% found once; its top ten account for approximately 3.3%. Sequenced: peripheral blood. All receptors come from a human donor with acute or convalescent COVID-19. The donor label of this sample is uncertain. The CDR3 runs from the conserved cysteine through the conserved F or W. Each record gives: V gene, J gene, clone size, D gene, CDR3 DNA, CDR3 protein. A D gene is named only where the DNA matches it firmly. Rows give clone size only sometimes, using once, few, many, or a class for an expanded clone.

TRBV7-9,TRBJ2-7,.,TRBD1,TGTGCCACTACTGACAGGGGTCGAGAGCAGTACTTC,CATTDRGREQYF
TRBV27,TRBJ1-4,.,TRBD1,TGTGCCAGCTCGGACAGGTTCGGAGAAAAACTGTTTTTT,CASSDRFGEKLFF
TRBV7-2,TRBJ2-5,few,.,TGTGCCAGCAGCTTAGACGGGGACAAGACAGAGACCCAGTACTTC,CASSLDGDKTETQYF
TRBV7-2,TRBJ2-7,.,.,TGTGCCAGCAGCTCAAGGACTTCCTACGAGCAGTACTTC,CASSSRTSYEQYF
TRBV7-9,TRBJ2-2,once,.,TGTGCCAGCAGCTTAGACTCCCCGGTAACCGGGGAGCTGTTTTTT,CASSLDSPVTGELFF
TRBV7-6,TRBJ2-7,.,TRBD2,TGTGCCAGCAGCTTGATGACTAGCCCCGACGAGCAGTACTTC,CASSLMTSPDEQYF
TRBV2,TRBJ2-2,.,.,TGTGCCAGCAGTGTGGGCAGAGGGACCGGGGAGCTGTTTTTT,CASSVGRGTGELFF
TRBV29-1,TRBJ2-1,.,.,TGCAGCGTTGACAGGGTGCGCAATGAGCAGTTCTTC,CSVDRVRNEQFF
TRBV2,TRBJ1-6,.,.,TGTGCCAGCATGGCAGGCCCTCCCAGCTCCTATAATTCACCCCTCCACTTT,CASMAGPPSSYNSPLHF
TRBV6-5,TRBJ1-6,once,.,TGTGCCAGCAGTTACGAATCGGGAAGGCCACCCCTCCACTTT,CASSYESGRPPLHF
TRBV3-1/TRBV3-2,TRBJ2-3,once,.,TGTGCGGCCCGGGGGGCCTACACAGATACGCAGTATTTT,CAARGAYTDTQYF
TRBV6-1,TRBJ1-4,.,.,TGTGCCAGCAGTCAAGCAGAGTCCGAAAAACTGTTTTTT,CASSQAESEKLFF
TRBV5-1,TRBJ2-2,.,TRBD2,TGCGCCAGCAGCTTGGGCCAGGGAGGGGCCGGGGAGCTGTTTTTT,CASSLGQGGAGELFF
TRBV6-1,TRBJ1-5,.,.,TGTGCCAGCAGTGAAGGTTCTAAGGGACATCCAGAGCATTTT,CASSEGSKGHPEHF
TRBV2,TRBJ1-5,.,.,TGTGCCAGCAGTGGGCAGGGGATTATTCAGCCCCAGCATTTT,CASSGQGIIQPQHF
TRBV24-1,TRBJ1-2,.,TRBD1,TGTGCCACCAGTGATCCTTACAGGGGTCGGGGTGGCTACACCTTC,CATSDPYRGRGGYTF
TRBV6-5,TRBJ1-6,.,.,TGTGCCAGCAGTTACAGTGGGACACTTATCGTTTCACCCCTCCACTTT,CASSYSGTLIVSPLHF
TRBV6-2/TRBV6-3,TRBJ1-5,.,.,TGTGCCAGCAGTTACCGGGACTATCAGCCCCAGCATTTT,CASSYRDYQPQHF
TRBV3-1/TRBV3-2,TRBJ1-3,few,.,TGTGCCAGCAGTTTATCTGGAAACACCATATATTTT,CASSLSGNTIYF
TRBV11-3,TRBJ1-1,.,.,TGTGCCAGCAGATCGGGGTTGAACACTGAAGCTTTCTTT,CASRSGLNTEAFF
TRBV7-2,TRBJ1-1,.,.,TGTGCCAGCAGCTTAGCCCGGGGGGGGGCGCTGGCTTTCTTT,CASSLARGGALAFF
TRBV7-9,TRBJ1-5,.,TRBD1,TGTGCCAGCAGCTTAGAGGCAGGGGGAAATCAGCCCCAGCATTTT,CASSLEAGGNQPQHF
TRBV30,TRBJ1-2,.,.,TGTGCCTGGAAGGCCCAACCCAGGGACTATGGCTACACCTTC,CAWKAQPRDYGYTF
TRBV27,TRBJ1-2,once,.,TGTGCCAGCAGTTCCAGGGCCACCTATGGCTACACCTTC,CASSSRATYGYTF
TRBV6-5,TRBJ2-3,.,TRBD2,TGTGCCAGCAGACAACTAGCGGGGGGCCCCGATACGCAGTATTTT,CASRQLAGGPDTQYF
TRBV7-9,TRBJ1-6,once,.,TGTGCCAGCAGCTTACTCGTCTCACGAGAGGGTTCACCCCTCCACTTT,CASSLLVSREGSPLHF
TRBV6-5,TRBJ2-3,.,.,TGTGCCAGCAGCAATACAGGGTATGGTACGCAGTATTTT,CASSNTGYGTQYF
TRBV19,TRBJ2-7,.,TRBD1,TGTGCCAGTAGTCCCTTGGACAGGGGTGCCTCCTACGAGCAGTACTTC,CASSPLDRGASYEQYF
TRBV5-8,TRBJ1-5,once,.,TGTGCCAGCAGCACGGGAGAGTATAGCAATCAGCCCCAGCATTTT,CASSTGEYSNQPQHF
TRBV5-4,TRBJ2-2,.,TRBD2,TGTGCCAGCAGCTTCGGATTAGCGGGCAACACCGGGGAGCTGTTTTTT,CASSFGLAGNTGELFF
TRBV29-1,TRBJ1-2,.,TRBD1,TGCAGCGTCAGATCGGGACAGGGAGTCCCGATCTCTGGCTACACCTTC,CSVRSGQGVPISGYTF
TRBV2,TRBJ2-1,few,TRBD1,TGTGCCAGCAGGGCTACAGGGGACCCATACAATGAGCAGTTCTTC,CASRATGDPYNEQFF
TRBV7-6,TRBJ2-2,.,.,TGTGCCAGCAGCTTAGTCTGGGACACCCGGGAGCTGTTTTTT,CASSLVWDTRELFF
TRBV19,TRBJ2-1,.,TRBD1,TGTGCCAGTAGTACATTCTCCGGGACAGGGGGCTTGAGCTCCTACAATGAGCAGTTCTTC,CASSTFSGTGGLSSYNEQFF
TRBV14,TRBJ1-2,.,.,TGTGCCAGCAGCCAAACAAAGCCTCCGGGGAGGGATGGCTACACCTTC,CASSQTKPPGRDGYTF
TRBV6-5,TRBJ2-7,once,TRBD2,TGTGCCAGCAGCGGGGGGACCCAAACGTACTTC,CASSGGTQTYF
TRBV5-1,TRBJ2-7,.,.,TGCGCCAGCAGCGCGAGGGGGACCGGGGTTTACGAGCAGTACTTC,CASSARGTGVYEQYF
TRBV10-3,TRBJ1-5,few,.,TGTGCCATCAGTGAGTCGCCAGGGTCCAGGCAGCCCCAGCATTTT,CAISESPGSRQPQHF
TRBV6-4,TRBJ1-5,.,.,TGTGCCAGCAGTGACACAGCATATAGCAATCAGCCCCAGCATTTT,CASSDTAYSNQPQHF
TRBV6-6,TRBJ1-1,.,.,TGTGCCAGCAGTTACTCGAATGGGCAGGGGCGCGGAGCTTTCTTT,CASSYSNGQGRGAFF
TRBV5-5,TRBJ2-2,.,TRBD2,TGTGCCAGCAGCCCTGGGGTACTAGCGGGGGGGAGTCGGCACACCGGGGAGCTGTTTTTT,CASSPGVLAGGSRHTGELFF
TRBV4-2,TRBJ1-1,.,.,TGTGCCAGCAGCCCCTACTCCGACAGGAACACTGAAGCTTTCTTT,CASSPYSDRNTEAFF
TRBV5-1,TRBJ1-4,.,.,TGCGCCAGCAGCTCCCACCAGACAACTAATGAAAAACTGTTTTTT,CASSSHQTTNEKLFF
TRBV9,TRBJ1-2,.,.,TGTGCCAGCAGCGTGCCGGGTGGGGGGAACTATGGCTACACCTTC,CASSVPGGGNYGYTF
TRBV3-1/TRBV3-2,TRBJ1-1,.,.,TGTGCCAGCAGCCCCAGGGTGCTTAACACTGAAGCTTTCTTT,CASSPRVLNTEAFF